This T cell receptor beta chain was obtained from a study of CD8+CD57+ T cells in acquired aplastic anemia. There are many counts of this clonotype. Its target is not known. Using genomic DNA as the template, TCR beta VDJ and CDR3 profiling was carried out. Via MiXCR, TCRdb re-called the reads, giving one row per CDR3 protein. Of approximately 270,000 distinct CDR3 sequences listed, approximately 55% were seen once; the top ten hold approximately 8%. V was clipped by 2 bases and J by 5 bases; unmatched bases: 7. The germline V gene encodes CDR1 DFQATT and CDR2 SNEGSKA (reference sequence). The CDR3 runs to 14 residues. Overall study findings and caveats: Fewer than 30 shared CD8+ CDR3s appeared highly expressed within patients' immunodominant clones. In CD8+ cells, Simpson's diversity showed no significant difference between patients and controls.

The sequenced sample consisted of sorted CD4+, CD8+, or CD8+CD57+ T cells (not recorded which) from PBMCs. The chain employs TRBV20-1 and TRBJ2-7; 9 nucleotides align to TRBD1. The TCR sequence derives from a human donor with severe aplastic anemia or a healthy control (not recorded which). The CDR3 region is CSARKVQGADEQYF. Here the CDR3 DNA reads TGCAGTGCTAGAAAAGTACAGGGGGCAGACGAGCAGTACTTC.